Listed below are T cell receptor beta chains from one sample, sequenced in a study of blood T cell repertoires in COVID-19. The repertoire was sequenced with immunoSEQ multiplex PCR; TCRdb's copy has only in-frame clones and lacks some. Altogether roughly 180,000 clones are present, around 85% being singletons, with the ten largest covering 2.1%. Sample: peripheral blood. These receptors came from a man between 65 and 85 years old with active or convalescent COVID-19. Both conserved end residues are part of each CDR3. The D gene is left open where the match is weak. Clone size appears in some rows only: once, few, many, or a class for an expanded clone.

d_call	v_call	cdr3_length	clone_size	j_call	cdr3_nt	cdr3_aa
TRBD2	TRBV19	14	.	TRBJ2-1	TGTGCCAGTAGTGGGAGGGGATCCTACAATGAGCAGTTCTTC	CASSGRGSYNEQFF
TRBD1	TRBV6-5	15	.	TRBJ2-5	TGTGCCAGCAGTCTGACGACAGGGGGCTGGGAGACCCAGTACTTC	CASSLTTGGWETQYF
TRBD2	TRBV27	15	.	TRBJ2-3	TGTGCCAGCAGTGGACTAGCGGGAGGTGCAGATACGCAGTATTTT	CASSGLAGGADTQYF
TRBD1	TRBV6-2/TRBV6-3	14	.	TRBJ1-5	TGTGCCAGCAGTACCGGGACAGGTAATCAGCCCCAGCATTTT	CASSTGTGNQPQHF
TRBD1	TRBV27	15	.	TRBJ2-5	TGTGCCAGCAGTCAATGGACAGGGTCCCAAGAGACCCAGTACTTC	CASSQWTGSQETQYF
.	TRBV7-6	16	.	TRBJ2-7	TGTGCCAGCAGCTTAGCGCCCGGGACTGACTCCTACGAGCAGTACTTC	CASSLAPGTDSYEQYF
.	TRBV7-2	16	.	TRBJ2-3	TGTGCCAGCAGCTTAGCCGGCAGGGTAGTCACAGATACGCAGTATTTT	CASSLAGRVVTDTQYF
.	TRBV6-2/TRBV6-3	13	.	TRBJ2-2	TGTGCCAGCAGTTACCTCAGCACCGGGGAGCTGTTTTTT	CASSYLSTGELFF
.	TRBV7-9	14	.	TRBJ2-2	TGTGCCAGCAGCTTCGGGGGGAACACCGGGGAGCTGTTTTTT	CASSFGGNTGELFF
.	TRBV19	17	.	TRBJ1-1	TGTGCCAGTAAACAGGGAGCGGGGGCCCCGCCGAACACTGAAGCTTTCTTT	CASKQGAGAPPNTEAFF
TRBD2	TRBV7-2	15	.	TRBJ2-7	TGTGCCAGCAGCTTAGTAACTAGCGGACTTTACGAGCAGTACTTC	CASSLVTSGLYEQYF
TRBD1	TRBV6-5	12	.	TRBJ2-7	TGTGCCAGCAGTCCGGGACAGGGGAGGCAGTACTTC	CASSPGQGRQYF
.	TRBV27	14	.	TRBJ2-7	TGTGCCAGCAGTCCCTCAGGGATACCCTACGAGCAGTACTTC	CASSPSGIPYEQYF
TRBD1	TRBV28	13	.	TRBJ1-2	TGTGCCAGTAAACCGACAGGGTTCTATGGCTACACCTTC	CASKPTGFYGYTF
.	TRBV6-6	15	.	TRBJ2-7	TGTGCCAGCAGTCCCCTTAGGGGATATTCCTACGAGCAGTACTTC	CASSPLRGYSYEQYF
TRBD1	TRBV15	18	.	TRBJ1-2	TGTGCCACCAGCTCTATCCGAGTGCAGGGGGCGTATGACTATGGCTACACCTTC	CATSSIRVQGAYDYGYTF
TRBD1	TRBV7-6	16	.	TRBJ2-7	TGTGCCAGCAGCTTAAGTTTGGACAGGGCGACGTACGAGCAGTACTTC	CASSLSLDRATYEQYF
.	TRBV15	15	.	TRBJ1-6	TGTGCCACCAGCAGAGTGACAGGCTATAATTCACCCCTCCACTTT	CATSRVTGYNSPLHF
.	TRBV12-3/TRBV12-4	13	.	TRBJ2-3	TGTGCCAGCAGTTTCGGGGGTGCAGATACGCAGTATTTT	CASSFGGADTQYF
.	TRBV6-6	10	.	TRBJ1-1	TGTGCCAGCGCCCTCCCCGGGGCTTTCTTT	CASALPGAFF
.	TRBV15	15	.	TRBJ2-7	TGTGCCACCAGCAGAGACGGGCAGGGATCCTACGAGCAGTACTTC	CATSRDGQGSYEQYF
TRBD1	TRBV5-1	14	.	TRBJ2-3	TGCGCCAGCAGCTATGACAGGGGCCGACCTACGCAGTATTTT	CASSYDRGRPTQYF
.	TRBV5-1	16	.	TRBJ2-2	TGCGCCAGCAGCTTGGCCGAGGGCGGTAACACCGGGGAGCTGTTTTTT	CASSLAEGGNTGELFF
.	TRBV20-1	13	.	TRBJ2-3	TGCAGTGCTAGTTTGACTTTCACAGATACGCAGTATTTT	CSASLTFTDTQYF
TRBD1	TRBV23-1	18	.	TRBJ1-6	TGCGCCAGCAGTAACACCCGGGACAGCGATTTCTATAATTCACCCCTCCACTTT	CASSNTRDSDFYNSPLHF
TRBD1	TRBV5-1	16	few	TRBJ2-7	TGCGCCAGCAGCTTGGACTTAGGGACAGGGACCCACGAGCAGTACTTC	CASSLDLGTGTHEQYF
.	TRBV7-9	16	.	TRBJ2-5	TGTGCCAGCAGCTCCGCTCTAGCACGTCTTGGAGAGACCCAGTACTTC	CASSSALARLGETQYF
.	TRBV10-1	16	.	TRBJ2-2	TGCGCCAGCAGTGAATCCTACAGACCAAACACCGGGGAGCTGTTTTTT	CASSESYRPNTGELFF
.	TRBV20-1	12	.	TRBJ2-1	TGCAGTGCTAGTATCACCTTCGGTGAGCAGTTCTTC	CSASITFGEQFF
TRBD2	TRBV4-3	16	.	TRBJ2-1	TGCGCCAGCAGCCAAGTGAGCGGGAGGAGATACAATGAGCAGTTCTTC	CASSQVSGRRYNEQFF
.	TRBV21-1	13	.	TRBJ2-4	TGTGCCAGCGATTGGCCGGCCAAAAACATTCAGTACTTC	CASDWPAKNIQYF
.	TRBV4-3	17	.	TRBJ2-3	TGCGCCAGCAGCCAAGATATAAGGGGCCTCGGCACAGATACGCAGTATTTT	CASSQDIRGLGTDTQYF
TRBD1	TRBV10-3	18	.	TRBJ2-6	TGTGCCATCAGTGAGTCTGGACAGGAAAACACCGGGGCCAACGTCCTGACTTTC	CAISESGQENTGANVLTF
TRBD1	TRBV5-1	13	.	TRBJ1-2	TGCGCCAGCAGCACGGACAGGTTGGGTGGCTACACCTTC	CASSTDRLGGYTF
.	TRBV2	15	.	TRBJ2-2	TGTGCCAGCAGTTCTAGTAGGAAGAACACCGGGGAGCTGTTTTTT	CASSSSRKNTGELFF
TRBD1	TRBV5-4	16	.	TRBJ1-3	TGTGCCAGCAGCTCGCCGGGACAGCCCTCTGGAAACACCATATATTTT	CASSSPGQPSGNTIYF
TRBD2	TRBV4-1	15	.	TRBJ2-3	TGCGCCAGCAGCCAGCTAGCGGGGGGGCCTAATACGCAGTATTTT	CASSQLAGGPNTQYF
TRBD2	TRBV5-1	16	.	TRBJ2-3	TGCGCCAGCAGCTTGGGCGGGGGGGTTAGCACAGATACGCAGTATTTT	CASSLGGGVSTDTQYF
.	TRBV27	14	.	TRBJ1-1	TGTGCCAGCAGGTCTGCGGTAAAGGACACTGAAGCTTTCTTT	CASRSAVKDTEAFF
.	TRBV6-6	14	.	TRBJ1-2	TGTGCCAGCACCATGCTGGCCTTCAGGGGAGGCTACACCTTC	CASTMLAFRGGYTF
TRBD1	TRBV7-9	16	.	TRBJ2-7	TGTGCCAGCAGCCTAAGGGACAGGGCGTTTGGATACGAGCAGTACTTC	CASSLRDRAFGYEQYF
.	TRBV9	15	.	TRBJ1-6	TGTGCCAGCAGGCCGACCAGGCGGGATAATTCACCCCTCCACTTT	CASRPTRRDNSPLHF
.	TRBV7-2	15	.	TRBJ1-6	TGTGCCAGCAGCCTATATAACTCCTATAATTCACCCCTCCACTTT	CASSLYNSYNSPLHF
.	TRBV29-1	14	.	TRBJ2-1	TGCAGCGCCCTGACAGCTAGATCCTACAATGAGCAGTTCTTC	CSALTARSYNEQFF
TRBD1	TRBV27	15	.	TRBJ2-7	TGTGCCAGCAGTCTCCACCTGGGACAGGGCTTAAAGCAGTACTTC	CASSLHLGQGLKQYF
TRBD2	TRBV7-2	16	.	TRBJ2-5	TGTGCCAGCAGCTGGAGCAAGCTAGCGGGAAAAGAGACCCAGTACTTC	CASSWSKLAGKETQYF
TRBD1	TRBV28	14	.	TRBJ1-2	TGTGCCAGCAGTTTTAGGGGGCAGGACTATGGCTACACCTTC	CASSFRGQDYGYTF
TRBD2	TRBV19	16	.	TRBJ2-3	TGTGCCAGTAGCCCGGCGGCGGGGGGGGCAGGTGATACGCAGTATTTT	CASSPAAGGAGDTQYF
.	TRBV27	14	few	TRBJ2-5	TGTGCCAGCAGTTTAGGCCAGAAGGGGGAGACCCAGTACTTC	CASSLGQKGETQYF
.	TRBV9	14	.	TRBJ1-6	TGTGCCAGCAGCGTAGGGCAGGGAGGATCACCCCTCCACTTT	CASSVGQGGSPLHF
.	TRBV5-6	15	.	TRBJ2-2	TGTGCCAGCAACAGGGTATCGGGTCGCACCGGGGAGCTGTTTTTT	CASNRVSGRTGELFF
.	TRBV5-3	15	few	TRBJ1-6	TGTGCCAGAAGCTTGTGGCTCGACAGAGATTCACCCCTCCACTTT	CARSLWLDRDSPLHF
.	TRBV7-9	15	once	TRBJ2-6	TGTGCCAGCAGCTTAAGAGGATCTGGGGCCAACGTCCTGACTTTC	CASSLRGSGANVLTF
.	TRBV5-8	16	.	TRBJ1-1	TGTGCCAGCAGCTCCGGTCCAGGGTTTTCCGACACTGAAGCTTTCTTT	CASSSGPGFSDTEAFF
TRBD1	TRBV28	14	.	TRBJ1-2	TGTGCCAGCACCGCTCCCACAGGGGTCTATGGCTACACCTTC	CASTAPTGVYGYTF
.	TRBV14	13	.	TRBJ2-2	TGTGCCAGCAGCCACAAGAACACCGGGGAGCTGTTTTTT	CASSHKNTGELFF
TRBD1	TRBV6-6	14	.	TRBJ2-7	TGTGCCAGCAGGCCGACAGGGGCTTACTACGAGCAGTACTTC	CASRPTGAYYEQYF
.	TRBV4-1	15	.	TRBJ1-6	TGCGCCAGCAGCCAAGAAGGCCAGGGGAATTCACCCCTCCACTTT	CASSQEGQGNSPLHF
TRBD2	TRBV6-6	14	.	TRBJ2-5	TGTGCCAGCAGTCGCCCGGGGGGGCTGGAGACCCAGTACTTC	CASSRPGGLETQYF